These 12 T cell receptor beta chains were all obtained from the same sample, sequenced in a study of shared clonotypes between healthy human individuals. Repertoires were generated with immunoSEQ multiplex PCR, while TCRdb's copy carries only in-frame clones and drops some. The data show around 2,000,000 clones, roughly 94% seen once. Sequences were obtained from naive CD4+ T cells sorted from blood. Subset reported: CD45RA+ positively selected. These TCRs come from a man in his late teens or twenties in good health.

The CDR3 region is CASSWDATQETQYF. The CDR3 DNA is TGTGCCAGCAGTTGGGACGCCACCCAAGAGACCCAGTACTTC. The V and J genes are TRBV28 and TRBJ2-5; D possibly uses TRBD1 or TRBD2 (5 bases each). Per the germline V gene, CDR1 is MDHEN and CDR2 is SYDVKM. The CDR3 covers 14 residues. The germline V and J ends were trimmed by 4 bases and 1 base, with 10 bases remaining between them.

CDR3 region: CAWSVDRVETQYF. In DNA form, the CDR3 reads TGTGCCTGGAGTGTCGACAGGGTGGAGACCCAGTACTTC. V and J are TRBV30 and TRBJ2-5, with 7 nucleotides matching TRBD1. Looked up from germline, CDR1 is GTSNPN and CDR2 is SVGIG (reference sequence). V lost 0 bases and J lost 5; bases outside the gene matches: 3. This CDR3 is built from 13 residues.

The V gene is TRBV5-6, the J gene TRBJ2-2; TRBD1 aligns across 7 bases. The germline V gene encodes CDR1 SGHDT and CDR2 YYEEEE. Losses at the gene ends were 2 bases for V and 3 bases for J; bases not matched to a gene: 4. This CDR3 region has 15 residues. The CDR3 spells CASSFFDRDTGELFF. The CDR3, as DNA: TGTGCCAGCAGCTTCTTTGACAGGGACACCGGGGAGCTGTTTTTT.

J is TRBJ2-2 and V is TRBV29-1, with TRBD2 matching 10 bases. CDR1 is SQVTM and CDR2 is ANQGSEA in the germline V gene. The CDR3 has 14 residues. V trimming: 5 bases; J trimming: 4 bases; junction bases outside the gene matches: 4. The CDR3 region is CSVQREGITGELFF. The DNA of the CDR3 is TGCAGCGTTCAGCGGGAGGGAATCACCGGGGAGCTGTTTTTT.

The chain has TRBV6-1 and TRBJ2-3, with TRBD1 matching over 7 bases. Germline-derived CDR1 and CDR2 are MNHNS and SASEGT. J was trimmed by 1 base and V by 3 bases; bases with no gene match: 4. This CDR3 comprises 15 residues. This CDR3 is CASSEGQWRTDTQYF. The CDR3 DNA is TGTGCCAGCAGTGAGGGACAGTGGCGCACAGATACGCAGTATTTT.

CDR3 residues: CAIRGAGGTDTQYF. The CDR3 region has the DNA TGTGCCATCAGGGGGGCAGGGGGAACAGATACGCAGTATTTT. The rearrangement uses TRBV2 and TRBJ2-3; D is perhaps TRBD1 (7 bases). Deletions cut 10 bases from V and 3 bases from J, with 17 bases between. CDR1 and CDR2 (germline): SNHLY, FYNNEI. CDR3 size: 14 residues. The complete variable domain, with remaining parts taken from reference TRBV2 and TRBJ2-3, reads EPEVTQTPSHQVTQMGQEVILRCVPISNHLYFYWYRQILGQKVEFLVSFYNNEISEKSEIFDDQFSVERPDGSNFTLKIRSTKLEDSAMYFCAIRGAGGTDTQYFGPGTRLTVL.

A word on this clone: Compared with germline, one end of the junction differs, possibly owing to a read error. The gene calls are TRBV5-1 and TRBJ2-3; D may be TRBD2 (5 bases). Germline loops: CDR1 SGHRS, CDR2 YFSETQ. CDR3 length: 14 residues. CDR3: CASRLGVEGDTQYF. In nucleotides, the CDR3 is TGCGCCAGCAGGTTGGGCGTTGAGGGAGATACGCAGTATTTT.

This CDR3 is CASSQSTGYYEQYF. CDR3 sequence (DNA): TGTGCCAGCAGCCAATCGACAGGGTACTACGAGCAGTACTTC. V and J are TRBV6-5 and TRBJ2-7, with 7 bases lining up with TRBD1. The CDR3 sequence is 14 residues long. The ends lost 6 bases at V and 3 bases at J; junction bases unmatched: 8. Germline CDR1 is MNHEY and CDR2 is SVGAGI.

V gene TRBV28 combines with J gene TRBJ1-1, with a possible D match to TRBD1 (6 bases). Trimming removed 5 bases at V and 6 bases at J, with 13 bases between. CDR3 length: 13 amino acids. Germline CDR1 reads MDHEN; CDR2 reads SYDVKM. CDR3 sequence: CASSGNPGAEAFF. The CDR3 nucleotides are TGTGCCAGCAGTGGAAACCCAGGGGCTGAAGCTTTCTTT. Together with reference TRBV28 and TRBJ1-1, the CDR3 gives the full variable domain: DVKVTQSSRYLVKRTGEKVFLECVQDMDHENMFWYRQDPGLGLRLIYFSYDVKMKEKGDIPEGYSVSREKKERFSLILESASTNQTSMYLCASSGNPGAEAFFGQGTRLTVV.

The chain links TRBV6-1 to TRBJ2-5, with 11 bases identical to TRBD2. There are 14 residues in the CDR3. In germline, CDR1 is MNHNS, CDR2 SASEGT. V lost 6 bases and J lost 5; bases outside the gene matches: 5. The CDR3: CASRSIAGGETQYF. For the CDR3, the DNA is TGTGCCAGCAGGTCAATAGCGGGGGGGGAGACCCAGTACTTC.

A remark on this clone: The sample carries other DNA sequences with the same CDR3. The rearrangement uses TRBV7-2 and TRBJ1-3; no clear D gene. V was clipped by 5 bases and J by 0 bases, with 11 bases between them. The CDR3 loop spans 15 amino acids. Per germline, CDR1 SGHTA and CDR2 FQGNSA. The CDR3 sequence: CASSLSGGSGNTIYF. CDR3 in DNA: TGTGCCAGCAGCCTAAGTGGTGGCTCTGGAAACACCATATATTTT.

The chain joins TRBV5-4 to TRBJ1-1, with 12 nucleotides matching TRBD1. The CDR3 is 15 residues long. CDR1 SGHNT and CDR2 YYREEE come from the germline V gene (reference sequence). V shed 4 bases, J shed 6 bases, and the junction held 7 bases outside the gene matches. The CDR3 loop reads CASSPGQGARSEAFF. CDR3 nucleotides: TGTGCCAGCAGCCCGGGACAGGGGGCGCGTTCTGAAGCTTTCTTT.